The 9 T cell receptor beta chains presented below share a single source sample, sequenced in a study of CD8+ T cells in alopecia areata. Isolated RNA was reverse transcribed into cDNA used as the sequencing template. The repertoire was sequenced with immunoSEQ multiplex PCR; TCRdb's copy has only in-frame clones and lacks some. This sample has about 180,000 clones, with over 50% found just once. Material: CD4+ T cells sorted from blood, obtained at week 0. The origin of the receptors is a human donor with alopecia areata.

This chain connects TRBV6-5 to TRBJ2-2, with D unclear. This CDR3 has 16 residues. Per germline, CDR1 MNHEY and CDR2 SVGAGI. V lost 0 bases, J lost 5 bases, and 13 bases lay in between. This chain's CDR3 is CASSYSFSLVTGELFF. The CDR3, as DNA: TGTGCCAGCAGTTACTCGTTCAGTTTGGTGACCGGGGAGCTGTTTTTT.

The table lists this clone with a few counts. This sequence joins TRBV30 and TRBJ2-5; 8 nucleotides line up with TRBD2. The trim removed 1 base at V and 7 bases at J, leaving 5 bases unmatched. There are 13 residues in the CDR3. Per germline, CDR1 GTSNPN and CDR2 SVGIG (reference sequence). CDR3 region: CAWSAGTSRTQYF. The CDR3 DNA reads as TGTGCCTGGAGTGCTGGGACTAGTAGGACCCAGTACTTC.

This clone was seen just once. This chain connects TRBV6-5 to TRBJ2-3, with TRBD2 matching over 8 bases. The CDR3 runs 16 residues. V shed 2 bases, J shed 0 bases, and the junction held 4 bases outside the gene matches. CDR1 MNHEY and CDR2 SVGAGI come from the germline V gene. CDR3 DNA: TGTGCCAGCAGTTACGGGGGACTAGGTAGCACAGATACGCAGTATTTT. Translating gives CASSYGGLGSTDTQYF.

This clone was counted only a few times. The V and J genes are TRBV30 and TRBJ1-5, with D uncertain. The V gene lost 2 bases and the J gene lost 3 bases, with 11 bases spanning the gap. From germline, CDR1 is GTSNPN and CDR2 SVGIG (reference sequence). The CDR3 contains 14 residues. This CDR3 reads CAWSSDAYNQPQHF. DNA of the CDR3: TGTGCCTGGAGTAGTGACGCCTACAATCAGCCCCAGCATTTT.

This clone was counted a few times. The chain employs TRBV29-1 and TRBJ2-3; D unresolved. Germline loops: CDR1 SQVTM, CDR2 ANQGSEA. Between the trimmed V and J ends, which lost 7 bases and 2 bases, there was a span of 16 bases. This CDR3 has 14 amino acids. The CDR3 DNA sequence: TGCAGCGGATTTACCCACGGGCCCACAGATACGCAGTATTTT. It yields the protein CSGFTHGPTDTQYF.

This clone was seen a few times. The rearrangement links TRBV29-1 to TRBJ2-5; TRBD2 agrees at 13 bases. The CDR3 is 13 residues long. The junction had 5 bases not matched to a gene; V was cut back by 5 bases and J by 8 bases. The germline CDR1 and CDR2 sequences are SQVTM and ANQGSEA. CDR3 loop: CSVQRTSGGTQYF. CDR3 DNA: TGCAGCGTTCAACGGACTAGCGGGGGTACCCAGTACTTC.

Only a few counts were recorded for this clone. CDR3 nucleotide sequence: TGTGCCTGGAGTAGGGTGAACACTGAAGCTTTCTTT. It is translated as CAWSRVNTEAFF. V gene TRBV30 combines with J gene TRBJ1-1; D not resolved. The CDR3 runs 12 residues. V was shortened by 2 bases and J by 0 bases, with 4 bases between the two germline ends. Germline V CDR1 and CDR2: GTSNPN, SVGIG (reference sequence).

V is TRBV30 and J is TRBJ1-1; no definite D call. The germline gives CDR1 GTSNPN, CDR2 SVGIG (reference sequence). The V and J ends lost 3 bases and 4 bases respectively, with 12 bases between them. The CDR3 loop spans 13 amino acids. The CDR3 region is CAWRVGVGTEAFF. In DNA, the CDR3 is TGTGCCTGGAGGGTCGGGGTAGGCACTGAAGCTTTCTTT.

V gene TRBV7-8 combines with J gene TRBJ1-5; D might be TRBD1 (6 bases). Germline CDR1 SGHVS, CDR2 FQNEAQ. V lost 3 bases to trimming and J lost 5 bases, with 11 bases between them. The CDR3 has 14 residues. CDR3 coding DNA: TGTGCCAGCAGCTTTGTGGCAGGGGATCAGCCCCAGCATTTT. Translated, it gives CASSFVAGDQPQHF.